This T cell receptor (beta chain) came from a study of cytomegalovirus exposure and HLA in healthy donors. Findings and limits, study-wide: A later analysis showed HLA-associated TCR beta chains outstripping equally common others in clonal expansion. The productive fraction for most TCR beta V segments was about 90% or about 30% in an earlier analysis.

About this clone: What it binds is unknown.

The PCR had 60 Vbeta and 13 Jbeta primers. The repertoire was sequenced with immunoSEQ multiplex PCR; TCRdb's copy has only in-frame clones and lacks some. The table records 250,000 to 300,000 clones, roughly 81% of them present only once. There are 19 residues in the CDR3. Germline V gene lookup returns CDR1 MDHEN and CDR2 SYDVKM. The ends lost 6 bases at V and 1 base at J; junction bases unmatched: 16. This chain connects TRBV28 to TRBJ1-5; 9 bases are shared with TRBD1. Sequencing used PBMCs. The TCR comes from a woman in her 40s in good health and CMV-seropositive. CDR3 sequence: CASRKLSRDRVLSNQPQHF. CDR3 DNA: TGTGCCAGCAGAAAATTGTCCCGGGACAGGGTCCTAAGCAATCAGCCCCAGCATTTT.